This TCR beta chain was found in a study of neoadjuvant anti-PD-1 for oral cavity cancer. Repertoires were generated with immunoSEQ multiplex PCR, while TCRdb's copy carries only in-frame clones and drops some. The table has about 14,000 clones, about two thirds seen once. This sequence was found in a person aged 40-85 years with oral cavity squamous cell carcinoma. Material: PBMCs, obtained before nivolumab (anti-PD-1) treatment.

The CDR3 sequence: CASSEAQGTLNEKLFF. CDR3 DNA sequence: TGTGCCAGCAGTGAAGCCCAAGGGACCCTTAATGAAAAACTGTTTTTT. V gene TRBV6-1 combines with J gene TRBJ1-4; possibly TRBD1 for D (5 bases). The germline CDR1 and CDR2 sequences are MNHNS and SASEGT. This CDR3 region has 16 residues. Trimming stripped 0 bases from V and 4 bases from J, with 12 bases between.